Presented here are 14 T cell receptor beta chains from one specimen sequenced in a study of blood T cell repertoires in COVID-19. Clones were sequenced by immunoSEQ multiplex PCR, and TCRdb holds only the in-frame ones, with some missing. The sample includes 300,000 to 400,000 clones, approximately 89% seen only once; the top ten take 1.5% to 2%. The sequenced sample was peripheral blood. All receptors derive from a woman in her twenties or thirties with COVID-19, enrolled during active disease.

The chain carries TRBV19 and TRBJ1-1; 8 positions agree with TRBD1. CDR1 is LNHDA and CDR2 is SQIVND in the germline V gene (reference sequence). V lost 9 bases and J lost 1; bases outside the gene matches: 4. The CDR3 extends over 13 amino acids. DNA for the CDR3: TGTGCCAGCAACAGGGGGGGGAACACTGAAGCTTTCTTT. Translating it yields CASNRGGNTEAFF.

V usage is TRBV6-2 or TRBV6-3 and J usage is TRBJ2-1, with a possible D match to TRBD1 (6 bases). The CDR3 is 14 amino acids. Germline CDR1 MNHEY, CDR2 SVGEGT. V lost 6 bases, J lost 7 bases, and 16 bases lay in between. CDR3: CASSGTPEGNEQFF. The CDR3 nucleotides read TGTGCCAGCAGCGGGACACCCGAGGGAAATGAGCAGTTCTTC.

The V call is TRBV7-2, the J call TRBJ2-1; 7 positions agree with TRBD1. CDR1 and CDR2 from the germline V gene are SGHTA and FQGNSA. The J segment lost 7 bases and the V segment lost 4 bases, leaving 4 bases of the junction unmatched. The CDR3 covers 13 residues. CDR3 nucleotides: TGTGCCAGCAGCTCGCACAGGGGTAATGAGCAGTTCTTC. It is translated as CASSSHRGNEQFF.

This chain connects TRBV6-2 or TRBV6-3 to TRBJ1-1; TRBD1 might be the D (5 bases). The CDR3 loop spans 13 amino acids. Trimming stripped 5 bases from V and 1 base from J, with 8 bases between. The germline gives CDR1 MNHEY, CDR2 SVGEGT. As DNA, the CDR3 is TGTGCCAGCAGTACCGACAGGAACACTGAAGCTTTCTTT. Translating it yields CASSTDRNTEAFF.

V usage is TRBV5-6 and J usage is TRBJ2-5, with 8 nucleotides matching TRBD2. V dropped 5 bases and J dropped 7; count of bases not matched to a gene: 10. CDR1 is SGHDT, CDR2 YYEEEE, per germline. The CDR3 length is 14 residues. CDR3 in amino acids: CASRRGANSLTQYF. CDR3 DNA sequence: TGTGCCAGCAGGCGGGGGGCGAACTCCTTGACCCAGTACTTC.

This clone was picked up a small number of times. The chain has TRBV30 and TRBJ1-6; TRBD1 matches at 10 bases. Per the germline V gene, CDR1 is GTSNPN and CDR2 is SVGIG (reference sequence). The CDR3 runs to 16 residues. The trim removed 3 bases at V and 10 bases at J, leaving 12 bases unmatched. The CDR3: CAWSPSPGTGVSPLHF. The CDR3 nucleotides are TGTGCCTGGAGCCCGTCTCCGGGGACAGGGGTATCACCCCTCCACTTT.

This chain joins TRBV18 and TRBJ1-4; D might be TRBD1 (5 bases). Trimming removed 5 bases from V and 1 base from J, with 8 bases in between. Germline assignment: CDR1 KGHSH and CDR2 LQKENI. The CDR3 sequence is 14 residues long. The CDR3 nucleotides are TGTGCCAGCTCATACACAGGAACTAATGAAAAACTGTTTTTT. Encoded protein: CASSYTGTNEKLFF.

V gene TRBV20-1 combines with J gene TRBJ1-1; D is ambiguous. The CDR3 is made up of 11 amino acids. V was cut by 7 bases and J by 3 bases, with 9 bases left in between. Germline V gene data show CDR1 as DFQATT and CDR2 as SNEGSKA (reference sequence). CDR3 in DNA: TGCAGTGTACTTGAGGACACTGAAGCTTTCTTT. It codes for CSVLEDTEAFF.

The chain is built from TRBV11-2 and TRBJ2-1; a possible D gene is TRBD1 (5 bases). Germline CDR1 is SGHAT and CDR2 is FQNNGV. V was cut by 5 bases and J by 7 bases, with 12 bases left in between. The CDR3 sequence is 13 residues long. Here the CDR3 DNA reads TGTGCCAGCAGCCTAAGGGGTAGTAATGAGCAGTTCTTC. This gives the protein CASSLRGSNEQFF.

The CDR3: CASSLRGEFTEAFF. CDR3 in DNA: TGTGCCAGCAGCCTCAGAGGTGAGTTCACTGAAGCTTTCTTT. This chain uses TRBV7-9 with TRBJ1-1, with no clear D. Germline V gene sequence: CDR1 SEHNR, CDR2 FQNEAQ (reference sequence). This CDR3 spans 14 amino acids. V lost 5 bases and J lost 4, with 14 bases in between.

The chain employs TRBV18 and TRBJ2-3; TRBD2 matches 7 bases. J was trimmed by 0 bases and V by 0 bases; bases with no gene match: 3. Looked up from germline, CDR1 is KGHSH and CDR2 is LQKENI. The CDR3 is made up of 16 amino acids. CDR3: CASSPPGLSSTDTQYF. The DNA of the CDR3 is TGTGCCAGCTCACCACCGGGACTATCTAGCACAGATACGCAGTATTTT.

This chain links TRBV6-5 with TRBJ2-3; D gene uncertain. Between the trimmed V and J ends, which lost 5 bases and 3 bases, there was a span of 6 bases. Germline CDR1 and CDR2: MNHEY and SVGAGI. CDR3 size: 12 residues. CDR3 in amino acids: CASSLVTDTQYF. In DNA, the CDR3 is TGTGCCAGCAGTCTAGTGACAGATACGCAGTATTTT.

The CDR3 reads CAIRTGTGVYEQYV. The CDR3 DNA sequence: TGTGCCATCAGAACCGGGACAGGGGTCTACGAGCAGTACGTC. This chain connects TRBV10-3 to TRBJ2-7, with 10 positions matching TRBD1. The CDR3 is 14 residues long. In germline, CDR1 is ENHRY, CDR2 SYGVKD. After removal of 6 bases from V and 3 bases from J, the junction contained 5 bases not matched to a gene.

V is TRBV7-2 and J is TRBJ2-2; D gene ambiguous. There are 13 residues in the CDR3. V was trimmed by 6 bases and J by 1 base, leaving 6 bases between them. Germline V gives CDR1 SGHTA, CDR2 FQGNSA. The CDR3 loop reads CASRSLNTGELFF. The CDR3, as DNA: TGTGCCAGCAGGTCTCTGAACACCGGGGAGCTGTTTTTT. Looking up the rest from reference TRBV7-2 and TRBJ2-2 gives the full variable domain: GAGVSQSPSNKVTEKGKDVELRCDPISGHTALYWYRQSLGQGLEFLIYFQGNSAPDKSGLPSDRFSAERTGGSVSTLTIQRTQQEDSAVYLCASRSLNTGELFFGEGSRLTVL.